The 5 T cell receptor beta chains given below trace back to one sample, sequenced in a study of early T cells in non-severe SARS-CoV-2 infection. TCRdb processed the 5' RACE reads anew with MiXCR; each CDR3 protein has one entry. This table holds fewer than 65,000 distinct CDR3 sequences, roughly 8% found once. Material: whole blood, obtained at baseline. The receptors originated from an adult who was a healthcare worker with PCR-confirmed SARS-CoV-2 infection or an uninfected control (not recorded which).

Many counts were recorded for this clonotype. The chain has TRBV24-1 and TRBJ1-5; D perhaps matches TRBD1 (5 bases). CDR1 is KGHDR and CDR2 is SFDVKD in the germline V gene. V was shortened by 4 bases and J by 3 bases, with 18 bases between the two germline ends. This CDR3 is 17 amino acids long. The CDR3 DNA follows: TGTGCCACCAGTGAATCCCTCGGCCCCAGGGACAATCAGCCCCAGCATTTT. Encoded protein: CATSESLGPRDNQPQHF.

Many counts were recorded for this clonotype. The chain uses TRBV29-1 and TRBJ2-4; D call uncertain. The CDR3 consists of 13 residues. Trimming shortened V by 6 bases and J by 5 bases, and 14 bases separated the two germline ends. Germline V gene data show CDR1 as SQVTM and CDR2 as ANQGSEA. The CDR3 protein is CSVLDLRENIQYF. The CDR3 nucleotides read TGCAGCGTCCTGGACCTCCGGGAAAACATTCAGTACTTC.

This clonotype was observed at least ten times. J is TRBJ2-7 and V is TRBV5-1, with unresolved D. The CDR3 is 13 residues long. CDR1 and CDR2 (germline): SGHRS, YFSETQ. V shed 3 bases and J shed 4 bases, with 11 bases lying between them. Here the CDR3 DNA reads TGCGCCAGCAGCTCCCTGTCTGGGTACGAGCAGTACTTC. Translation gives CASSSLSGYEQYF.

This clonotype was counted only a few times. The chain combines TRBV12-3 or TRBV12-4 with TRBJ2-1, with 8 bases aligning to TRBD2. With 6 bases clipped from V and 5 bases from J, the junction kept 6 bases outside the gene matches. The CDR3 totals 14 residues. The DNA of the CDR3 is TGTGCCAGCAGCCCCGGGACTAGAAACAATGAGCAGTTCTTC. As protein: CASSPGTRNNEQFF.

The chain couples TRBV5-1 to TRBJ2-7, with TRBD2 matching 14 bases. V shed 0 bases and J 2 bases; nucleotides not matched to a gene: 7. Germline V CDR1 and CDR2: SGHRS, YFSETQ. The CDR3 contains 18 residues. CDR3 region: CASSLGRGLAGGTYEQYF. As DNA, the CDR3 is TGCGCCAGCAGCTTGGGGCGCGGACTAGCGGGAGGAACCTACGAGCAGTACTTC. Looking up the rest from reference TRBV5-1 and TRBJ2-7 gives the full variable domain: KAGVTQTPRYLIKTRGQQVTLSCSPISGHRSVSWYQQTPGQGLQFLFEYFSETQRNKGNFPGRFSGRQFSNSRSEMNVSTLELGDSALYLCASSLGRGLAGGTYEQYFGPGTRLTVT.